This T cell receptor (beta chain) was recovered during a study of cytomegalovirus exposure and HLA in healthy donors. At the level of the study: Earlier, some 180 million T cells were analyzed, and 90 million to 120 million unique TCR beta sequences were found among them. Study-wide results and limits: When the data were analyzed later, several of the most significant clusters appeared to be linked to common viral pathogens.

Worth noting for this clone: Its antigen remains unidentified.

All the people who gave samples were healthy bone marrow donors. Trimming cost V 3 bases and J 0 bases, with 10 bases left between them. Germline values: CDR1 SGDLS, CDR2 YYNGEE. The CDR3 is made up of 15 amino acids. The PCR ran on 60 Vbeta and 13 Jbeta primers. Data came from immunoSEQ multiplex PCR; TCRdb stores just in-frame clones and leaves some out. The top ten clones hold roughly 2% of a sample with 200,000 to 300,000 clones, about four fifths of them seen once. Sequenced material: PBMCs. The chain recombines TRBV9 with TRBJ1-3; possibly TRBD1 for D (5 bases). This sequence originates from a woman aged 35 to 49 in good health and CMV-seropositive. CDR3 sequence (DNA): TGTGCCAGCAGCGGGCAGGGTGTCTCTGGAAACACCATATATTTT. It is translated as CASSGQGVSGNTIYF.